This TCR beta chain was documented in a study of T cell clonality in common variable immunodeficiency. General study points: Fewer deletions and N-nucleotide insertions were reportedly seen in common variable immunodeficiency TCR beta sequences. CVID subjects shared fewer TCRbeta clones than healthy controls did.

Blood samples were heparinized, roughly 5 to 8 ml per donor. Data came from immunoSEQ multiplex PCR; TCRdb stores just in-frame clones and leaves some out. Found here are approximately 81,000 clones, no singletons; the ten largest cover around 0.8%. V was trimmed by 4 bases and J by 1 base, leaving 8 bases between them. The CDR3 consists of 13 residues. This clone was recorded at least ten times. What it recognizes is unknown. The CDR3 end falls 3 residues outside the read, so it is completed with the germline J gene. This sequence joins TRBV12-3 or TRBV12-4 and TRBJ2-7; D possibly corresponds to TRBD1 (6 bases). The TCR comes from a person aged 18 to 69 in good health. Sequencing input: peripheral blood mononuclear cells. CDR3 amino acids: CASSSGASYEQYF. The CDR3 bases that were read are TGTGCCAGCAGTTCAGGGGCGTCCTACGAG.